The sequence of this T cell receptor (beta chain) was determined in a study of blood T cell repertoires in COVID-19. Across the study: PBMCs, B-cell-depleted T cells, or T cells were the source of the cDNA or gDNA that made up the material.

Authors' processing steps: Quantification of nucleated cells was approximated via reference gene primer amplification. TCRdb keeps only in-frame clones here, not all; method: immunoSEQ multiplex PCR. The D gene and trimming were derived from the DNA, and the V and J assignments and clone size from that table. The sample carries approximately 110,000 clones, around nine tenths recorded once. Patients of the Seattle cohort, enrolled during active infection, were followed longitudinally. CDR1 and CDR2 (germline): SGDLS, YYNGEE. V dropped 7 bases and J dropped 7 bases, with 15 bases sitting between them. The CDR3 length is 14 residues. This clone showed up just once.

The sample consisted of peripheral blood. The chain links TRBV9 to TRBJ1-6; the D gene is possibly TRBD1 (6 bases). The TCR was taken from a man aged 50-59 years with COVID-19, enrolled during active disease. The CDR3 bases are TGTGCCAGCGGATCACAGGGCGGGAATTCACCCCTCCACTTT. It codes for CASGSQGGNSPLHF.